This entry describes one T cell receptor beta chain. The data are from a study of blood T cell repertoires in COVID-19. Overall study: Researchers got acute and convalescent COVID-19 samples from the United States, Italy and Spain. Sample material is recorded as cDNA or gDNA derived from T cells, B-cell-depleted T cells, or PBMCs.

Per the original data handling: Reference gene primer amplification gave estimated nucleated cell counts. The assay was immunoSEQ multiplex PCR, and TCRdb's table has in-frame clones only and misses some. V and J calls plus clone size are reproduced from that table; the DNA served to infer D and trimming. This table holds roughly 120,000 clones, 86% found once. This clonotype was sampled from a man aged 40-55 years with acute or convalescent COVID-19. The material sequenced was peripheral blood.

CDR3 residues: CASSYSSRVWNSPLHF. CDR3 nucleotides: TGTGCCAGCAGTTACTCGAGTCGGGTTTGGAATTCACCCCTCCACTTT. V is TRBV6-2 or TRBV6-3 and J is TRBJ1-6; D is uncertain. The V gene's germline CDR1 is MNHEY and CDR2 SVGEGT. The CDR3 runs to 16 residues. Trimming took off 0 bases at V and 7 bases at J, with 13 bases between the two ends.